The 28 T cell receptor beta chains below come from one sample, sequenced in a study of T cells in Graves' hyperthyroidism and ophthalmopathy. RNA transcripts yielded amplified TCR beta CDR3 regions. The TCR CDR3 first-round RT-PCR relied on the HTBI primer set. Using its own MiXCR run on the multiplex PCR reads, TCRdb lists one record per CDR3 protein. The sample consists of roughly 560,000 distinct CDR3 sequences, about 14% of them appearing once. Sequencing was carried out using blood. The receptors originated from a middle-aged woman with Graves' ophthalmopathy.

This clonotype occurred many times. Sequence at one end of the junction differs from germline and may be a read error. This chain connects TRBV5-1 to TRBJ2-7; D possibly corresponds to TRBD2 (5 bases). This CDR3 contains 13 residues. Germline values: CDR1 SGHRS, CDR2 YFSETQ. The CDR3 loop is CASSLTGTYEQYF. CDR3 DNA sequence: TGTGCCAGCAGTTTAACCGGGACCTACGAGCAGTACTTC.

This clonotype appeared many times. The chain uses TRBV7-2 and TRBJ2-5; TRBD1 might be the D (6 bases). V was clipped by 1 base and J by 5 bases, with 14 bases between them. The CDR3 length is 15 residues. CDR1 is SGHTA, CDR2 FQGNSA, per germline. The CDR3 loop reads CASSLVTGNGETQYF. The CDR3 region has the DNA TGTGCCAGCAGCTTAGTTACAGGGAACGGGGAGACCCAGTACTTC.

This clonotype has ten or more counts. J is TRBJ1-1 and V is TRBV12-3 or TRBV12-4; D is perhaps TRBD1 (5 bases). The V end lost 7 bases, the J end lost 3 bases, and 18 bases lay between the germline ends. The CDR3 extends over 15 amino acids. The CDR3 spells CASTVGGTRHTEAFF. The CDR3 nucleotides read TGTGCCAGCACCGTCGGGGGGACTCGGCACACTGAAGCTTTCTTT.

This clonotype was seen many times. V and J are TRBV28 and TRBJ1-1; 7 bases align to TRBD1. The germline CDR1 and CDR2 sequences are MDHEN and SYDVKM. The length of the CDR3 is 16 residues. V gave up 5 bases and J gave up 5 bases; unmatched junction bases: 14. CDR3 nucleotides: TGTGCCAGCAGTCCAAGGGGGCAGGGGGGTATTACTGAAGCTTTCTTT. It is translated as CASSPRGQGGITEAFF.

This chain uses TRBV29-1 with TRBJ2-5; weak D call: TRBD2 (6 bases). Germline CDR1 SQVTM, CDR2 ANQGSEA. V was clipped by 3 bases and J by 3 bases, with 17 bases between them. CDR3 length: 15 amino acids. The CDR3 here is CSVEGGQEVEETQYF. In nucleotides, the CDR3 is TGCAGCGTTGAGGGGGGTCAGGAGGTTGAAGAGACCCAGTACTTC. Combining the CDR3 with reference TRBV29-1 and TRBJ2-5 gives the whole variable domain SAVISQKPSRDICQRGTSLTIQCQVDSQVTMMFWYRQQPGQSLTLIATANQGSEATYESGFVIDKFPISRPNLTFSTLTVSNMSPEDSSIYLCSVEGGQEVEETQYFGPGTRLLVL.

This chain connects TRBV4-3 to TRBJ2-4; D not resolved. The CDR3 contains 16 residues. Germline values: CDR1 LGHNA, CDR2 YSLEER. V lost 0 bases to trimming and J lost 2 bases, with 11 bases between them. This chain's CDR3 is CASSQEFLPSKNIQYF. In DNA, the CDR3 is TGCGCCAGCAGCCAAGAATTTTTGCCCTCCAAAAACATTCAGTACTTC.

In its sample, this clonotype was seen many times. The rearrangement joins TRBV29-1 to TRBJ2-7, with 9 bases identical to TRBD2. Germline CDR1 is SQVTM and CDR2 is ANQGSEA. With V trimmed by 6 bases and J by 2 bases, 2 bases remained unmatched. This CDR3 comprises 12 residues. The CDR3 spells CSVLAGAYEQYF. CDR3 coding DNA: TGCAGCGTCTTAGCGGGAGCCTACGAGCAGTACTTC.

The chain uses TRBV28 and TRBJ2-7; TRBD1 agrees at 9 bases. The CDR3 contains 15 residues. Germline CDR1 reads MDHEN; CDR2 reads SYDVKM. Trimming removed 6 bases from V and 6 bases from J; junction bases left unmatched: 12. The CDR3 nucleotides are TGTGCCAGCAGCCAAGATCGACAGGGGGGTGGCGAGCAGTACTTC. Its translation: CASSQDRQGGGEQYF.

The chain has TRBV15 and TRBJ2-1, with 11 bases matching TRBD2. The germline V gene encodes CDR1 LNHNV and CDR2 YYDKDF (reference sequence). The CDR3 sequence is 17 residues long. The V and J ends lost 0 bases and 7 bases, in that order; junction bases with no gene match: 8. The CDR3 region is CATSRDQTLAGGNEQFF. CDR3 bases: TGTGCCACCAGCAGAGACCAAACGTTAGCGGGAGGGAATGAGCAGTTCTTC. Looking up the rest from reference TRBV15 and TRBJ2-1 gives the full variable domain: DAMVIQNPRYQVTQFGKPVTLSCSQTLNHNVMYWYQQKSSQAPKLLFHYYDKDFNNEADTPDNFQSRRPNTSFCFLDIRSPGLGDTAMYLCATSRDQTLAGGNEQFFGPGTRLTVL.

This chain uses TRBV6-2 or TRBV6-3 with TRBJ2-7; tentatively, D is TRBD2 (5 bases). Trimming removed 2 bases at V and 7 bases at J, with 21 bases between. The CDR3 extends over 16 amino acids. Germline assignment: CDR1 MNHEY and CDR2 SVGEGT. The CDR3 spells CASSYQTTLSLPEQYF. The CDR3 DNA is TGTGCCAGCAGTTACCAGACTACTCTATCTCTTCCTGAGCAGTACTTC.

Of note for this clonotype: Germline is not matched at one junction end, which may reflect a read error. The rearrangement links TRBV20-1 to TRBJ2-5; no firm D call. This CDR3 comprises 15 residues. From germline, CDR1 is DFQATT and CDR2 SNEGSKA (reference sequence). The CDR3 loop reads CGARRTDLWFETQYF. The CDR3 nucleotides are TGCGGTGCTAGAAGAACAGATCTCTGGTTTGAGACCCAGTACTTC.

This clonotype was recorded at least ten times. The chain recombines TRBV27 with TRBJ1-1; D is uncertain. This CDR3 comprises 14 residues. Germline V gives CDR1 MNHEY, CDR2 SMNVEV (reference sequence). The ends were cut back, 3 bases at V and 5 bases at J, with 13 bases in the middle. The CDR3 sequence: CASSFRTDVTEAFF. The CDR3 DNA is TGTGCCAGCAGTTTCCGAACAGACGTAACTGAAGCTTTCTTT.

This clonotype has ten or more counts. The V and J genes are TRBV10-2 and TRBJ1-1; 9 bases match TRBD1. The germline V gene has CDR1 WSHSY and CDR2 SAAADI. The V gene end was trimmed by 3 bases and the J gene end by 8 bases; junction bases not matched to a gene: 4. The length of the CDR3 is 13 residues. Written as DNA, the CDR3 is TGCGCCAGCAGTGACCAGGGGACAGGGGAAGCTTTCTTT. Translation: CASSDQGTGEAFF.

This CDR3 reads CATSAAVGPQETQYF. The CDR3 DNA follows: TGTGCCACCAGTGCGGCAGTTGGGCCTCAAGAGACCCAGTACTTC. This chain links TRBV24-1 with TRBJ2-5, with D unresolved. The V gene lost 5 bases and the J gene lost 2 bases, with 14 bases spanning the gap. The CDR3 consists of 15 residues. Looked up from germline, CDR1 is KGHDR and CDR2 is SFDVKD.

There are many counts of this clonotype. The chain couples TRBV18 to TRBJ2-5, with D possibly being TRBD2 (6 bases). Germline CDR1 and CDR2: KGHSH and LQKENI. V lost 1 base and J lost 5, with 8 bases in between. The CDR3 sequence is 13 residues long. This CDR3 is CASSPRGGETQYF. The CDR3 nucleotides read TGTGCCAGCTCACCACGTGGAGGGGAGACCCAGTACTTC.

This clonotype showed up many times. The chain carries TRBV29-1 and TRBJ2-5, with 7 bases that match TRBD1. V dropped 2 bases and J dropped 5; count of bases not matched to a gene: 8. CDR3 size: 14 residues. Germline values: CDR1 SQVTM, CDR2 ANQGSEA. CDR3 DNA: TGCAGCGTTGAAACGGACAGGCTCGACGAGACCCAGTACTTC. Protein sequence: CSVETDRLDETQYF.

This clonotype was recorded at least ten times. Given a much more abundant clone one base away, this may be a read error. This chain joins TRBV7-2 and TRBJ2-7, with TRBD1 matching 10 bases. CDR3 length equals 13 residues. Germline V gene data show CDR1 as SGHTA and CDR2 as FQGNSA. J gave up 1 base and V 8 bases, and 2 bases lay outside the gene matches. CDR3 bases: TGTGCCAGCGCGGGACAGGGGTCCTACGAGCAGTACTTC. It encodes CASAGQGSYEQYF.

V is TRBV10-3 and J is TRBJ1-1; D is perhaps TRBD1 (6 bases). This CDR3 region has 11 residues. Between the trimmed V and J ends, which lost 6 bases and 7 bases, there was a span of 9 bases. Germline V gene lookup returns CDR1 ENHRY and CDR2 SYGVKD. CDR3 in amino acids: CAISTGNEAFF. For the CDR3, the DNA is TGTGCCATCAGCACAGGGAATGAAGCTTTCTTT.

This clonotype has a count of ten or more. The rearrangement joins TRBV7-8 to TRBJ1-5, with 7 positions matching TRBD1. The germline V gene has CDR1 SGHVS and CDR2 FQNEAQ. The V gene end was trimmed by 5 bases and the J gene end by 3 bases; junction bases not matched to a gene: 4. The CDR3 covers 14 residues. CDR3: CASSLGTANQPQHF. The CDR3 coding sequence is TGTGCCAGCAGCCTCGGGACAGCCAATCAGCCCCAGCATTTT.

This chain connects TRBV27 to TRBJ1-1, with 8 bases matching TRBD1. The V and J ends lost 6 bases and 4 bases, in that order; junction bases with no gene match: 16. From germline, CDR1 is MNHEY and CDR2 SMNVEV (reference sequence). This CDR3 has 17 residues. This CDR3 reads CASSKFDRGNAATEAFF. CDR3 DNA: TGTGCCAGCAGCAAATTTGACAGGGGTAACGCGGCCACTGAAGCTTTCTTT.

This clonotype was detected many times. The CDR3 is CAWSVNGGLGAFF. The CDR3 coding sequence is TGTGCCTGGAGTGTTAATGGGGGGCTGGGAGCTTTCTTT. J is TRBJ1-1 and V is TRBV30, with D perhaps TRBD1 (6 bases). The CDR3 is 13 residues long. Germline V CDR1 and CDR2: GTSNPN, SVGIG (reference sequence). Trimming cost V 0 bases and J 10 bases, with 15 bases left between them.

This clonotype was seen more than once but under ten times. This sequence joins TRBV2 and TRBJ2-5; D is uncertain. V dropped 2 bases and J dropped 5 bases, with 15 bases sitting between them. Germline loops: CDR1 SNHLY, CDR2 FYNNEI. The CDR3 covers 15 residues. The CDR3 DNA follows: TGTGCCAGCAGTGAACCCCGGGCCCTCAGGGAGACCCAGTACTTC. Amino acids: CASSEPRALRETQYF.

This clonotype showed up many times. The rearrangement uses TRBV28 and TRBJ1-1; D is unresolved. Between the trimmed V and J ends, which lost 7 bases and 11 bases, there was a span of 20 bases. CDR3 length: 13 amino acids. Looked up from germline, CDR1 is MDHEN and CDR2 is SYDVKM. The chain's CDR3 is CASTHIHGNRAFF. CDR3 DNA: TGTGCCAGCACTCACATCCACGGGAATCGGGCTTTCTTT.

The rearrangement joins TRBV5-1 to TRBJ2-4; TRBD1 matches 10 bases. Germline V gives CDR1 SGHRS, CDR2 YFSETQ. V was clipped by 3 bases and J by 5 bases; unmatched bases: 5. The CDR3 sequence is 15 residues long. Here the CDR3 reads CASSSRGTGENIQYF. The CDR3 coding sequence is TGCGCCAGCAGCTCCAGGGGGACAGGGGAAAACATTCAGTACTTC.

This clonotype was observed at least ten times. The CDR3 sequence: CATKPSGSSYEQYF. The CDR3, as DNA: TGTGCCACCAAACCTAGCGGGAGTTCCTACGAGCAGTACTTC. The chain joins TRBV2 to TRBJ2-7, with 10 bases aligning to TRBD2. Trimming took 10 bases from V and 1 from J; bases not matched to a gene: 7. Germline values: CDR1 SNHLY, CDR2 FYNNEI. The CDR3 is 14 amino acids.

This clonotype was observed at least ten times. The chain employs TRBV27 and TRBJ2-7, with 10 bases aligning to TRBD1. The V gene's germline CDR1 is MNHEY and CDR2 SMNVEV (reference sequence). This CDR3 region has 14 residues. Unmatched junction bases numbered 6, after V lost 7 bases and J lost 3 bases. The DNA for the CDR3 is TGTGCCAGCAAAAAGGGACAGGGGAGCTACGAGCAGTACTTC. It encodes CASKKGQGSYEQYF.

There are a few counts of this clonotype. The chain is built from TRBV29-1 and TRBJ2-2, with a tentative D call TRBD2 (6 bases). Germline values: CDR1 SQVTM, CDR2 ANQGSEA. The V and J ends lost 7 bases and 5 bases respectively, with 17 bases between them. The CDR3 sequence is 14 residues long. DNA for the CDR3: TGCAGCGGCCGGCGGGGAGAGCTAACCGGGGAGCTGTTTTTT. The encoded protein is CSGRRGELTGELFF.

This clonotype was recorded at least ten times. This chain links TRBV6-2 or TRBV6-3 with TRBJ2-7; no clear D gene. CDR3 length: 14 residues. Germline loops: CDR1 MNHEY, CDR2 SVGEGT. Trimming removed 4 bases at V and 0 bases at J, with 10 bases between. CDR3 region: CASSSSVSSYEQYF. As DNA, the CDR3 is TGTGCCAGCAGTTCATCGGTCAGCTCCTACGAGCAGTACTTC.